Reported below is one TCR beta chain. This record comes from a study of blood T cell repertoires in COVID-19. About the research overall: The study drew acute and convalescent COVID-19 samples from the United States, Italy and Spain. In each case, the material was cDNA or gDNA derived from T cells, B-cell-depleted T cells, or PBMCs.

Authors' methods: Reference gene primer amplification gave nucleated cell count estimates. Assay used: immunoSEQ multiplex PCR; TCRdb lists only in-frame clones, some missing. Clonal size and the V and J genes are those of that table, whereas D and trimming came from the DNA. The sample gives about 250,000 clones, around nine tenths of which show up once; roughly 1.6% is in the top ten. Trimming pared 1 base from V and 8 bases from J, leaving 12 bases between. The length of the CDR3 is 13 residues. The germline CDR1 and CDR2 sequences are SGHKS and YYEKEE (reference sequence). The specimen sequenced was peripheral blood. This receptor was identified in a woman between 55 and 75 years old who had recovered from COVID-19. The rearrangement joins TRBV5-5 to TRBJ1-2; D is uncertain. The DNA of the CDR3 is TGTGCCAGCAGCTTGTCCGGGGTTCGAGGCTACACCTTC. Protein: CASSLSGVRGYTF.